A selection of T cell receptor beta chains follows, all from one sample in a study of identical twins. TCRdb re-called the 5' RACE reads through MiXCR, storing one row per CDR3 protein. The data contain about 720,000 distinct CDR3 sequences, over 8.5% of them singletons. This sample was shared with a second study, whose subject was yellow fever vaccine responses in identical twins.

Sequenced material: PBMCs. These receptors came from a woman under 30 in good health. Each CDR3 is given with its conserved first and last residue. Fields, in order: J gene, V gene, CDR3 protein.

j_call: TRBJ2-1
v_call: TRBV28
cdr3_aa: CASSSPGGFSYNEQFF

j_call: TRBJ2-2
v_call: TRBV5-1
cdr3_aa: CASSSDRGVGELFF

j_call: TRBJ2-7
v_call: TRBV6-1
cdr3_aa: CASRGVQGSFYEQYF

j_call: TRBJ2-3
v_call: TRBV20-1
cdr3_aa: CSARDNDPQIPYSSDTQYF

j_call: TRBJ2-3
v_call: TRBV7-2
cdr3_aa: CASSLWGGGGTDTQYF

j_call: TRBJ1-6
v_call: TRBV27
cdr3_aa: CASSPRGTGSNSPLHF

j_call: TRBJ2-3
v_call: TRBV20-1
cdr3_aa: CSASVVGDTQYF

j_call: TRBJ2-3
v_call: TRBV24-1
cdr3_aa: CATSDFLAGDVYPGTDTQYF

j_call: TRBJ2-2
v_call: TRBV6-1
cdr3_aa: CASSAGLRSTGELFF

j_call: TRBJ2-1
v_call: TRBV20-1
cdr3_aa: CSARGPPGSYNEQFF

j_call: TRBJ2-1
v_call: TRBV11-2
cdr3_aa: CASSLVFLDRGSYNEQFF

j_call: TRBJ2-3
v_call: TRBV4-2
cdr3_aa: CASSQEEWGAKDTQYF

j_call: TRBJ2-2
v_call: TRBV6-5
cdr3_aa: CASSYSTVTGELFF

j_call: TRBJ2-3
v_call: TRBV12-3/TRBV12-4
cdr3_aa: CASSLGLAGAADTQYF

j_call: TRBJ2-1
v_call: TRBV6-5
cdr3_aa: CASSYLGSQGNEQFF

j_call: TRBJ1-5
v_call: TRBV30
cdr3_aa: CAWSGRNNQPQHF

j_call: TRBJ2-3
v_call: TRBV20-1
cdr3_aa: CSASGREDSNLDTQYF

j_call: TRBJ2-1
v_call: TRBV3-1
cdr3_aa: CASSQAGTRTHEQFF

j_call: TRBJ2-1
v_call: TRBV11-2
cdr3_aa: CASRLPGLAGRNNEQFF

j_call: TRBJ1-5
v_call: TRBV6-6
cdr3_aa: CASSYTDQPQHF

j_call: TRBJ2-1
v_call: TRBV5-1
cdr3_aa: CASSLGRDGGEQFF

j_call: TRBJ2-1
v_call: TRBV6-1
cdr3_aa: CASTPTSGGYNEQFF

j_call: TRBJ2-3
v_call: TRBV20-1
cdr3_aa: CSARTTGRTAYTDTQYF

j_call: TRBJ1-5
v_call: TRBV7-2
cdr3_aa: CASSLGAGPNQPQHF

j_call: TRBJ2-1
v_call: TRBV7-9
cdr3_aa: CASSWDRGFYNEQFF

j_call: TRBJ2-7
v_call: TRBV6-2/TRBV6-3
cdr3_aa: CAAKGDSQVEQYF

j_call: TRBJ2-7
v_call: TRBV5-1
cdr3_aa: CASSLTIVNEQYF

j_call: TRBJ2-1
v_call: TRBV29-1
cdr3_aa: CSVGTSGRARWNEQFF

j_call: TRBJ2-3
v_call: TRBV7-9
cdr3_aa: CASNKPGLGVADTQYF

j_call: TRBJ2-1
v_call: TRBV15
cdr3_aa: CATSTWEGNNEQFF

j_call: TRBJ2-1
v_call: TRBV11-3
cdr3_aa: CASSRGGSGYNEQFF

j_call: TRBJ1-2
v_call: TRBV7-2
cdr3_aa: CASGALTDYGYTF

j_call: TRBJ2-1
v_call: TRBV29-1
cdr3_aa: CSTWGYHEQFF

j_call: TRBJ2-1
v_call: TRBV3-1
cdr3_aa: CASSQDNVNEQFF

j_call: TRBJ2-7
v_call: TRBV4-3
cdr3_aa: CASSQGWTYEQYF

j_call: TRBJ2-1
v_call: TRBV7-8
cdr3_aa: CASSFERGGLNEQFF

j_call: TRBJ1-1
v_call: TRBV7-9
cdr3_aa: CASSPTEGGFSTEAFF

j_call: TRBJ1-4
v_call: TRBV9
cdr3_aa: CASSGGNSGEKLFF

j_call: TRBJ2-3
v_call: TRBV20-1
cdr3_aa: CSATTSGAADTQYF

j_call: TRBJ1-2
v_call: TRBV7-2
cdr3_aa: CASSTRGYGYTF

j_call: TRBJ1-5
v_call: TRBV10-3
cdr3_aa: CAIREDRDVGPQHF

j_call: TRBJ2-3
v_call: TRBV5-1
cdr3_aa: CASSEWRDTQYF

j_call: TRBJ2-3
v_call: TRBV12-3/TRBV12-4
cdr3_aa: CASRLPGLAETDTQYF

j_call: TRBJ2-1
v_call: TRBV4-1
cdr3_aa: CASSHAQESSYNEQFF

j_call: TRBJ1-1
v_call: TRBV7-8
cdr3_aa: CASSFQGAWTEAFF

j_call: TRBJ2-6
v_call: TRBV29-1
cdr3_aa: CSVSARSGANVLTF

j_call: TRBJ2-3
v_call: TRBV7-9
cdr3_aa: CASSNVGGQDTDTQYF

j_call: TRBJ1-3
v_call: TRBV11-2
cdr3_aa: CASSLDRQGASGNTIYF

j_call: TRBJ2-7
v_call: TRBV5-1
cdr3_aa: CASSSGLAGTGPYEQYF

j_call: TRBJ2-1
v_call: TRBV4-1
cdr3_aa: CASSQAPGAPYNEQFF

j_call: TRBJ2-2
v_call: TRBV4-3
cdr3_aa: CASSQDGTSISGELFF

j_call: TRBJ2-1
v_call: TRBV7-7
cdr3_aa: CASSLVQGAGNEQFF

j_call: TRBJ2-1
v_call: TRBV7-2
cdr3_aa: CASSLFNPGGLDEQFF

j_call: TRBJ2-3
v_call: TRBV9
cdr3_aa: CASSGLTSGIGDTQYF